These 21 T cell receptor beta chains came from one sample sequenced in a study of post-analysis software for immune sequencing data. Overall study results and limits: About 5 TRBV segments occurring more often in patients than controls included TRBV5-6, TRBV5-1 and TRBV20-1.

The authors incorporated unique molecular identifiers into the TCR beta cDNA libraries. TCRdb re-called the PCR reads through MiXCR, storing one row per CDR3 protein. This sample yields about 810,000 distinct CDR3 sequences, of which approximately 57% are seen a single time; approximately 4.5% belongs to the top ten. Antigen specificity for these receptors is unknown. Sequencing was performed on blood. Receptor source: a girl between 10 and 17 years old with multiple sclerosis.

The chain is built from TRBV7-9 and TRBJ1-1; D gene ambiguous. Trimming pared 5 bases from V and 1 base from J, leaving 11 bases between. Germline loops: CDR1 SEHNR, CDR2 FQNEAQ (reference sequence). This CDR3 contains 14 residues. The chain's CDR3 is CASSDPMRNTEAFF. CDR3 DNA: TGTGCCAGCAGCGACCCTATGAGGAACACTGAAGCTTTCTTT.

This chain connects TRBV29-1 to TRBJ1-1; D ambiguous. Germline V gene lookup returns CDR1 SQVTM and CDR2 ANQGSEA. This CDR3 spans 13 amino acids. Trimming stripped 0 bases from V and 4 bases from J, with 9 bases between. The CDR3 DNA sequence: TGCAGCGTTGAAGATGGTACCCCCACTGAAGCTTTCTTT. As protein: CSVEDGTPTEAFF.

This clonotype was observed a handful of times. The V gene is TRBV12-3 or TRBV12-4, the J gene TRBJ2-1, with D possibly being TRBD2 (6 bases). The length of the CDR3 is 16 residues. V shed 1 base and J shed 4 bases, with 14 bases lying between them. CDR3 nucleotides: TGTGCCAGCAGTTTAGAGGGGCTAGCGTTGTACAATGAGCAGTTCTTC. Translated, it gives CASSLEGLALYNEQFF.

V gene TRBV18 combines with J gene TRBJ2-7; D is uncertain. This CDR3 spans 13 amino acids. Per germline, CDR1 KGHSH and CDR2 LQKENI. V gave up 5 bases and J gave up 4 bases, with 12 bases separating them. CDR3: CASSIQESYEQYF. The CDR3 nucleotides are TGTGCCAGCTCAATTCAGGAGTCTTACGAGCAGTACTTC.

CDR3 amino acids: CATSDSSSPYNEQFF. For the CDR3, the DNA is TGTGCCACCAGTGATTCCTCTTCCCCCTACAATGAGCAGTTCTTC. V gene TRBV24-1 combines with J gene TRBJ2-1; D gene ambiguous. This CDR3 is built from 15 residues. Germline CDR1 and CDR2: KGHDR and SFDVKD. Trimming left V 2 bases short and J 2 bases short, with 9 bases between.

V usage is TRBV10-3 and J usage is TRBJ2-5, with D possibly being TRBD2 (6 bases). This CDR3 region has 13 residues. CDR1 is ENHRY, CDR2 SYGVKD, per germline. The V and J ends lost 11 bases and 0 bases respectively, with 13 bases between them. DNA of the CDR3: TGTGCCGTCTCTTCTAGCGACCAAGAGACCCAGTACTTC. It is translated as CAVSSSDQETQYF.

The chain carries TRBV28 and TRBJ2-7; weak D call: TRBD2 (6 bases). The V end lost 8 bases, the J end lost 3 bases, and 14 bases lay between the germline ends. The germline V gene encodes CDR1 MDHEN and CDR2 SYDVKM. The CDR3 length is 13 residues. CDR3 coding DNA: TGTGCCAGCTTGTCCGCGGGACTCTACGAGCAGTACTTC. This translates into CASLSAGLYEQYF. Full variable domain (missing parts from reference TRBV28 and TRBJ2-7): DVKVTQSSRYLVKRTGEKVFLECVQDMDHENMFWYRQDPGLGLRLIYFSYDVKMKEKGDIPEGYSVSREKKERFSLILESASTNQTSMYLCASLSAGLYEQYFGPGTRLTVT.

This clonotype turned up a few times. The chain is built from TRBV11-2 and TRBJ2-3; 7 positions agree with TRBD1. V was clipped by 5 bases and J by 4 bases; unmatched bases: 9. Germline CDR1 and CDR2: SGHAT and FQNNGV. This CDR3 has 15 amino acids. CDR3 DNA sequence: TGTGCCAGCAGCCGCCAGGGGGTGGCCCCAGATACGCAGTATTTT. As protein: CASSRQGVAPDTQYF.

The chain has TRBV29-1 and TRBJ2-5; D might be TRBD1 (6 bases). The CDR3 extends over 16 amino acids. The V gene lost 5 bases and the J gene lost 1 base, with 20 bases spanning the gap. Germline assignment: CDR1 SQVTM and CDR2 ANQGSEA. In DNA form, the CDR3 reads TGCAGCGTTCCACTGGTAGATGGCAGGGGCCAAGAGACCCAGTACTTC. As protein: CSVPLVDGRGQETQYF.

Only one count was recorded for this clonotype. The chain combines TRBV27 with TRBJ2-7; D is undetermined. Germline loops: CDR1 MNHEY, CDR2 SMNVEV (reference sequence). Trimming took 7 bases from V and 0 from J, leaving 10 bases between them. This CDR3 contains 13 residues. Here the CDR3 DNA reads TGTGCCAGCAAAGGACGGAGCTCCTACGAGCAGTACTTC. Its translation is CASKGRSSYEQYF.

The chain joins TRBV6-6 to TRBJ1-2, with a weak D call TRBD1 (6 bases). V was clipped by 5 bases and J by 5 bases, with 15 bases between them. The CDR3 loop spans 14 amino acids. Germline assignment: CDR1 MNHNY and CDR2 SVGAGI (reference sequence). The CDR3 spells CASSPVGQGYGYTF. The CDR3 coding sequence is TGTGCCAGCAGTCCTGTGGGGCAGGGGTATGGCTACACCTTC.

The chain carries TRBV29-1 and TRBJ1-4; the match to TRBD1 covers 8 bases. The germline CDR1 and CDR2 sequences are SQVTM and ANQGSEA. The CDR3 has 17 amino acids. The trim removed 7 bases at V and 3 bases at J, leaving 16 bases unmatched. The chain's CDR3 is CSAARGPCGSANEKLFF. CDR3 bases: TGCAGCGCGGCCAGGGGGCCATGCGGGTCGGCTAATGAAAAACTGTTTTTT.

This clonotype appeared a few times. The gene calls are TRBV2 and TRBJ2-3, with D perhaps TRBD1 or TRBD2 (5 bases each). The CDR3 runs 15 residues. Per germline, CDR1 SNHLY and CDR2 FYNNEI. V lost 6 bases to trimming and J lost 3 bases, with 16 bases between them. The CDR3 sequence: CASSGTALRTDTQYF. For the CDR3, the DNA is TGTGCCAGCAGCGGGACGGCCCTAAGAACAGATACGCAGTATTTT.

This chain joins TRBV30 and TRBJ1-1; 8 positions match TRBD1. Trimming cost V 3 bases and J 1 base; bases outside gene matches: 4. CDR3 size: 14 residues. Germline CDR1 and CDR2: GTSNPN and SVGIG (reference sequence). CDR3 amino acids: CAWSQGTGNTEAFF. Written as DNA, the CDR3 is TGTGCCTGGAGCCAAGGGACAGGGAACACTGAAGCTTTCTTT.

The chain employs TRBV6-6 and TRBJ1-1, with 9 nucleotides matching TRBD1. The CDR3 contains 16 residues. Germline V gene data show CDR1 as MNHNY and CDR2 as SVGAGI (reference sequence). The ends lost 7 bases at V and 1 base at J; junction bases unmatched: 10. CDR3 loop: CASNQGTGRGNTEAFF. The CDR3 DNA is TGTGCCAGCAATCAGGGGACAGGGAGGGGGAACACTGAAGCTTTCTTT.

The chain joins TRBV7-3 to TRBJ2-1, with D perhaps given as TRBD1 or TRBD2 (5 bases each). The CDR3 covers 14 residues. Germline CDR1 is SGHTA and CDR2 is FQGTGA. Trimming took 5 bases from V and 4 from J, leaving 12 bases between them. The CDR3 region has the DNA TGTGCCAGCAGCCTGGTAGGGGAGTACAATGAGCAGTTCTTC. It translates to CASSLVGEYNEQFF. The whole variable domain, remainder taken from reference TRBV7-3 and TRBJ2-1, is GAGVSQTPSNKVTEKGKYVELRCDPISGHTALYWYRQSLGQGPEFLIYFQGTGAADDSGLPNDRFFAVRPEGSVSTLKIQRTERGDSAVYLCASSLVGEYNEQFFGPGTRLTVL.

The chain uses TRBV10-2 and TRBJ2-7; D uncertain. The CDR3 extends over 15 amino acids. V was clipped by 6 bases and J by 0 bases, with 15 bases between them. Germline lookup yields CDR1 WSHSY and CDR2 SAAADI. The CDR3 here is CASRDMERSSYEQYF. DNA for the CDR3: TGCGCCAGCAGAGACATGGAAAGGAGCTCCTACGAGCAGTACTTC.

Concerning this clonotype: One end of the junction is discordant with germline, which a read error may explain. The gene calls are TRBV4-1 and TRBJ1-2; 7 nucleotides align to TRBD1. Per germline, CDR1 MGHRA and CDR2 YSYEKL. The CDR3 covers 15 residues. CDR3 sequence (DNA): TGTGCCAGCAGCCAGGTCGCGACAGGGATGAATGGCTACACCTTC. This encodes CASSQVATGMNGYTF.

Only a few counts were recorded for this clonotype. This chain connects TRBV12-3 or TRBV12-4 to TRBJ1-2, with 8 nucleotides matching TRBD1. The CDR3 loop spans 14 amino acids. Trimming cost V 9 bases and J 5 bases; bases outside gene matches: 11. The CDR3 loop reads CASYWTGPNYGYTF. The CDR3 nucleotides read TGTGCCAGTTATTGGACAGGGCCCAATTATGGCTACACCTTC.

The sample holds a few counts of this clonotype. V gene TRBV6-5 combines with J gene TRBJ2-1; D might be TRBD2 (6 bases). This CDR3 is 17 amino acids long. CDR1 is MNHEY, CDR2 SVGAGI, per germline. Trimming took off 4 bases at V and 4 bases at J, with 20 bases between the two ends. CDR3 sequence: CASSSGRWGETYNEQFF. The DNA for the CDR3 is TGTGCCAGCAGTTCCGGGCGATGGGGGGAAACTTACAATGAGCAGTTCTTC.

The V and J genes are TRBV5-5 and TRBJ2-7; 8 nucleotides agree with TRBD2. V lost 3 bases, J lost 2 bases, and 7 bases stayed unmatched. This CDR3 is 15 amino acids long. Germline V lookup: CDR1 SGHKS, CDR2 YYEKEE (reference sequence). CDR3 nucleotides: TGTGCCAGCAGCTCAGGCGGGGGGCCCCCCTACGAGCAGTACTTC. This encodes CASSSGGGPPYEQYF.